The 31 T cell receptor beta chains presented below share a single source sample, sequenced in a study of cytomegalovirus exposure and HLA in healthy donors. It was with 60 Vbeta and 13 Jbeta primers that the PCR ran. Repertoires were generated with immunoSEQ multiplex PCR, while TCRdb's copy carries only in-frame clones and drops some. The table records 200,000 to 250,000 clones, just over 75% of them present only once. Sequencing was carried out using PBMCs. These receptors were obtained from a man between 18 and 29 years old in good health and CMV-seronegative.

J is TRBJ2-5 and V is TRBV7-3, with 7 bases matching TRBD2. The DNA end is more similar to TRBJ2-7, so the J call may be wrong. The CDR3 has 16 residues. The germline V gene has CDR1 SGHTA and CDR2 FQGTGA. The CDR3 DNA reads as TGTGCCAGCAGCTTACCCCCCTGGCGGGAGTCTGGCGAGCAGTACTTC. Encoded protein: CASSLPPWRESGEQYF.

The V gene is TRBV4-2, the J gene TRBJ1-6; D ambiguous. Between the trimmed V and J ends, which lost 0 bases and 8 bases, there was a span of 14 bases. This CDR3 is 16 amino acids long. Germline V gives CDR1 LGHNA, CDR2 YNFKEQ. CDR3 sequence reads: CASSQDLAGSDSPLHF. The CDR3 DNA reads TGTGCCAGCAGCCAAGATCTGGCGGGGTCGGATTCACCCCTCCACTTT.

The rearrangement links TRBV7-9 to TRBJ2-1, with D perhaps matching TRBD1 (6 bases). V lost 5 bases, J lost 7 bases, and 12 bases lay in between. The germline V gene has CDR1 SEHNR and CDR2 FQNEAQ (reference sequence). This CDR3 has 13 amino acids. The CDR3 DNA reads TGTGCCAGCAGCCCAGGGGCCGGAAATGAGCAGTTCTTC. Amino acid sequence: CASSPGAGNEQFF. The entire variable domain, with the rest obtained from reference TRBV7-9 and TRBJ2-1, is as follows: DTGVSQNPRHKITKRGQNVTFRCDPISEHNRLYWYRQTLGQGPEFLTYFQNEAQLEKSRLLSDRFSAERPKGSFSTLEIQRTEQGDSAMYLCASSPGAGNEQFFGPGTRLTVL.

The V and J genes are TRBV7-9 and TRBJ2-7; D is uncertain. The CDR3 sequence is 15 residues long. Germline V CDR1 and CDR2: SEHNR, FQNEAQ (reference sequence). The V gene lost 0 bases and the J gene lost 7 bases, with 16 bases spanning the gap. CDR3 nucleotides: TGTGCCAGCAGCTTAGCGCAGAGTGGCCCCGGGGAGCAGTACTTC. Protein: CASSLAQSGPGEQYF. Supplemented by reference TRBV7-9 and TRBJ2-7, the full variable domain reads DTGVSQNPRHKITKRGQNVTFRCDPISEHNRLYWYRQTLGQGPEFLTYFQNEAQLEKSRLLSDRFSAERPKGSFSTLEIQRTEQGDSAMYLCASSLAQSGPGEQYFGPGTRLTVT.

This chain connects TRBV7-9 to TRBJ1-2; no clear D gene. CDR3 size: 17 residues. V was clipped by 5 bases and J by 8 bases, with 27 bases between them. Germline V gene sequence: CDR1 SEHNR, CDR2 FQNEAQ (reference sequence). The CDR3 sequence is CASSPPLEGQSGGGYTF. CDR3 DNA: TGTGCCAGCAGCCCCCCGCTGGAAGGGCAGTCAGGAGGGGGCTACACCTTC. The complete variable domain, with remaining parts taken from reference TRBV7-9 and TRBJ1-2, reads DTGVSQNPRHKITKRGQNVTFRCDPISEHNRLYWYRQTLGQGPEFLTYFQNEAQLEKSRLLSDRFSAERPKGSFSTLEIQRTEQGDSAMYLCASSPPLEGQSGGGYTFGSGTRLTVV.

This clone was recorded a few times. CDR3 residues: CATSRGRAGGSDEQFF. The CDR3 region has the DNA TGTGCCACCAGCCGGGGGAGAGCGGGAGGCTCTGATGAGCAGTTCTTC. The rearrangement joins TRBV15 to TRBJ2-1; TRBD2 agrees at 9 bases. The V gene end was trimmed by 5 bases and the J gene end by 8 bases; junction bases not matched to a gene: 13. The CDR3 runs 16 residues. CDR1 is LNHNV and CDR2 is YYDKDF in the germline V gene (reference sequence).

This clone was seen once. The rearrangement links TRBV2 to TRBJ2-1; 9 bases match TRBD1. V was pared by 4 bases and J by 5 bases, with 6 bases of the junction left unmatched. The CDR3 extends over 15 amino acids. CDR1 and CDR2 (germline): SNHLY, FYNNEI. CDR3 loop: CASSAPGQGNNEQFF. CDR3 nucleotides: TGTGCCAGCAGTGCTCCGGGACAGGGCAACAATGAGCAGTTCTTC.

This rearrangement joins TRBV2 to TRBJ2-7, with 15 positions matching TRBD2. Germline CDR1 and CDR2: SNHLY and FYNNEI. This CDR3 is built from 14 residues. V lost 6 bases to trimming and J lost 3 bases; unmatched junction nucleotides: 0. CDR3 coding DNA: TGTGCCAGCAGGGGACTAGCGGGAGGCTACGAGCAGTACTTC. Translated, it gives CASRGLAGGYEQYF.

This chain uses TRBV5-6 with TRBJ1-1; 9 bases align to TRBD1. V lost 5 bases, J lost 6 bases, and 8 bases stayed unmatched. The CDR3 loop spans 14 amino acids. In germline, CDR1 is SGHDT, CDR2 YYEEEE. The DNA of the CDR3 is TGTGCCAGCAGTCAGGGGACAGGGATCGCTGAAGCTTTCTTT. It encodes CASSQGTGIAEAFF.

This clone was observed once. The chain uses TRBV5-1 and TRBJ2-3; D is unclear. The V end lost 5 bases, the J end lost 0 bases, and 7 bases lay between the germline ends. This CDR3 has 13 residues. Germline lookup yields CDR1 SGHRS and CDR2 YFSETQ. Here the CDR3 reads CASRLQSTDTQYF. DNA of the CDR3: TGCGCCAGCAGATTGCAGAGCACAGATACGCAGTATTTT.

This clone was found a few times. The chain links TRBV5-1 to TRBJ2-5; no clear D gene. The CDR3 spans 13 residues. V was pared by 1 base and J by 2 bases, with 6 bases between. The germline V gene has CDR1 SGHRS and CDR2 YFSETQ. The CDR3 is CASSLILQETQYF. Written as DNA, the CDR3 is TGCGCCAGCAGCTTGATTCTGCAAGAGACCCAGTACTTC.

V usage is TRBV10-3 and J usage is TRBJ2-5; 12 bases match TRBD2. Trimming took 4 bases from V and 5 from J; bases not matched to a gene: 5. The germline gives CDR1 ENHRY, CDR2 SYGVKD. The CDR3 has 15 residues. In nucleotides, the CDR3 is TGTGCCATCAGTGGCGGACTAGCGGGATGGGAGACCCAGTACTTC. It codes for CAISGGLAGWETQYF.

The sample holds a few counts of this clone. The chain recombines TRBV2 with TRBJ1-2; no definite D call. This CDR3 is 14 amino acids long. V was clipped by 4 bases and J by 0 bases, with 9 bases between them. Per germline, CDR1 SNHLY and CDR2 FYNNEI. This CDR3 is CASSVDLANYGYTF. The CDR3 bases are TGTGCCAGCAGTGTAGATTTAGCTAACTATGGCTACACCTTC. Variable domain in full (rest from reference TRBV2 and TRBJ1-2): EPEVTQTPSHQVTQMGQEVILRCVPISNHLYFYWYRQILGQKVEFLVSFYNNEISEKSEIFDDQFSVERPDGSNFTLKIRSTKLEDSAMYFCASSVDLANYGYTFGSGTRLTVV.

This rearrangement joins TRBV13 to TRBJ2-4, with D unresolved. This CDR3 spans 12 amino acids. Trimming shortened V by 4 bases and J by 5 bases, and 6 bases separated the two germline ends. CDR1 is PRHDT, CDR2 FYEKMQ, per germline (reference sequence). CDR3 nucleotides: TGTGCCAGCAGCTCGGTCGAAAACATTCAGTACTTC. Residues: CASSSVENIQYF.

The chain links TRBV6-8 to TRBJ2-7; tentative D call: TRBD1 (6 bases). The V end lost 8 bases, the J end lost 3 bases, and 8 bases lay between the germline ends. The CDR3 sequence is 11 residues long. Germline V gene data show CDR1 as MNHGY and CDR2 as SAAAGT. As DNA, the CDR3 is TGTGCCAGCCACAGGGTCTACGAGCAGTACTTC. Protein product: CASHRVYEQYF.

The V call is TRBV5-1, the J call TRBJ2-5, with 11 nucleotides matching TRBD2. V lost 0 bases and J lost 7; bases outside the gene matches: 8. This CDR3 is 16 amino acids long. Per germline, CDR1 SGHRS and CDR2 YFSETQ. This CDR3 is CASSLEGTSGSGTQYF. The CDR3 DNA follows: TGCGCCAGCAGCTTGGAAGGGACTAGCGGCTCCGGGACCCAGTACTTC.

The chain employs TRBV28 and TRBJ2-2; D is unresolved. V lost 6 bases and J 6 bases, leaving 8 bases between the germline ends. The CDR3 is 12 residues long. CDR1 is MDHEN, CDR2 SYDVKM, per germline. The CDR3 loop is CASRSLPGELFF. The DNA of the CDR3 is TGTGCCAGCAGAAGTCTACCCGGGGAGCTGTTTTTT. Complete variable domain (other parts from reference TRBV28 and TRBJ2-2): DVKVTQSSRYLVKRTGEKVFLECVQDMDHENMFWYRQDPGLGLRLIYFSYDVKMKEKGDIPEGYSVSREKKERFSLILESASTNQTSMYLCASRSLPGELFFGEGSRLTVL.

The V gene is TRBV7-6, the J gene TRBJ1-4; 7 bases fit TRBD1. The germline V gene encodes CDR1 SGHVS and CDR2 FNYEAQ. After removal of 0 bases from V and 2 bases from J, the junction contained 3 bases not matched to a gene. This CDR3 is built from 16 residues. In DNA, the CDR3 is TGTGCCAGCAGCTTAGCTTACAGGGGTACTAATGAAAAACTGTTTTTT. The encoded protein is CASSLAYRGTNEKLFF.

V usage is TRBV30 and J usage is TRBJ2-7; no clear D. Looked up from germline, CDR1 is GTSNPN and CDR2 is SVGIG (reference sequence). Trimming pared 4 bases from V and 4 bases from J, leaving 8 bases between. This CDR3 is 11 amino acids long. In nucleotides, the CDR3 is TGTGCCTGGAAGTGGGCGTACGAGCAGTACTTC. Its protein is CAWKWAYEQYF.

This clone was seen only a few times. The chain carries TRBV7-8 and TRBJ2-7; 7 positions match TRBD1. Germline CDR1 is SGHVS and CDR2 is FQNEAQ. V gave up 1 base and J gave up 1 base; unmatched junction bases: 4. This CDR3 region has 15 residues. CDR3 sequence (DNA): TGTGCCAGCAGCTTAGAGAGGGGGCCATCCTACGAGCAGTACTTC. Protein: CASSLERGPSYEQYF.

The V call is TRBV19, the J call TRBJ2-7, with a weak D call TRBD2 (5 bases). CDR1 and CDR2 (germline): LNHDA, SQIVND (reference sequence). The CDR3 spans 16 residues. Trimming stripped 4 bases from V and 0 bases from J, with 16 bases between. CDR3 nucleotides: TGTGCCAGTAGTAAGGCCGGACTTTTAAGCTCCTACGAGCAGTACTTC. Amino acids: CASSKAGLLSSYEQYF.

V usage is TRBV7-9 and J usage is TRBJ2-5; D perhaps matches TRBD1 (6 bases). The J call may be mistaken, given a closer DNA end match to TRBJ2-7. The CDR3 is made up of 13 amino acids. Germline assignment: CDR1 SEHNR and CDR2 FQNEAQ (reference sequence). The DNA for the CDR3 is TGTGCCAGCGTCAAAACAGGGTTCTACGAGCAGTACTTC. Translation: CASVKTGFYEQYF.

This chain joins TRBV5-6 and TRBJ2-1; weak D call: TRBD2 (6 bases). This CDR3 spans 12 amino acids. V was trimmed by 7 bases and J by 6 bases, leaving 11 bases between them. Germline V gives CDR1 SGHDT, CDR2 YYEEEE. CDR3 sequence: CASGGQSNEQFF. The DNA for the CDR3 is TGTGCCAGCGGAGGGCAGTCCAATGAGCAGTTCTTC.

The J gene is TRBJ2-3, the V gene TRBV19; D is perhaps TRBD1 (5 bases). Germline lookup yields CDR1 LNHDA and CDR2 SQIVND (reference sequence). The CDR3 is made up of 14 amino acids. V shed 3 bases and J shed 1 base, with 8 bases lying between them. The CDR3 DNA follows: TGTGCCAGTAGTATGAAGGGGCGCACAGATACGCAGTATTTT. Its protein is CASSMKGRTDTQYF.

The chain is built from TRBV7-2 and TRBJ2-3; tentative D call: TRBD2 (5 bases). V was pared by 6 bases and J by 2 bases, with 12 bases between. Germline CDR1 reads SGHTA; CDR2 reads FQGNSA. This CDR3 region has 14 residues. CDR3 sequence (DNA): TGTGCCAGCAGACCGCCGGGGATCACAGATACGCAGTATTTT. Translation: CASRPPGITDTQYF.

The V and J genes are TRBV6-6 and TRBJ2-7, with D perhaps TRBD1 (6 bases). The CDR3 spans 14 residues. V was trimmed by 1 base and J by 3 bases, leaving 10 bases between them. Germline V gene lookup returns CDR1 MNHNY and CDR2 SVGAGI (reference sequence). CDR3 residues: CASSYLGAFYEQYF. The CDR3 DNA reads TGTGCCAGCAGTTACTTGGGGGCCTTCTACGAGCAGTACTTC.

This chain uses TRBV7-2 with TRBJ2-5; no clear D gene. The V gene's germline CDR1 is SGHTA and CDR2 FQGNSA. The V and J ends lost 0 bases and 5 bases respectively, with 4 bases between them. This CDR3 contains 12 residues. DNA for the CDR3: TGTGCCAGCAGCTTAGCTATGGAGACCCAGTACTTC. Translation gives CASSLAMETQYF.

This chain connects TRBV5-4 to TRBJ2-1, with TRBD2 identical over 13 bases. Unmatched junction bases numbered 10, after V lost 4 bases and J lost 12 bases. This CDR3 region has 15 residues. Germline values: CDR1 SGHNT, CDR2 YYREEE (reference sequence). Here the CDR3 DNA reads TGTGCCAGCAGCCCTTCCGGGACTAGCGGGGAATGGCAGTTCTTC. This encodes CASSPSGTSGEWQFF.

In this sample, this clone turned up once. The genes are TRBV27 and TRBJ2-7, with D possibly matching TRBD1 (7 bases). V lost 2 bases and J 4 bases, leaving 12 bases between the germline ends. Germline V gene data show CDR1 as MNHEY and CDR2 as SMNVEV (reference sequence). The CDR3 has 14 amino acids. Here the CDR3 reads CASSLGGGTYEQYF. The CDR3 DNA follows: TGTGCCAGCAGTTTAGGAGGGGGCACATACGAGCAGTACTTC.

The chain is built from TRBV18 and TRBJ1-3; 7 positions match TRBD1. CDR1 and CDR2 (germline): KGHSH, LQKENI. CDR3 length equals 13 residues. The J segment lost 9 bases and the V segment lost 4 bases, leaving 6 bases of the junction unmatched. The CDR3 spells CASSRDSESTIYF. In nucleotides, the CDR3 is TGTGCCAGCTCACGGGACAGCGAGAGCACCATATATTTT.

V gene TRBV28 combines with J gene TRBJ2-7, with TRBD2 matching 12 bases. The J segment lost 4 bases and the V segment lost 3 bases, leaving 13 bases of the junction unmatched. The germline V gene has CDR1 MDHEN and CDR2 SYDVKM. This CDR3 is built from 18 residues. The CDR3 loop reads CASSFRLAGGPVRYEQYF. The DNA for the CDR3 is TGTGCCAGCAGTTTTAGGCTAGCGGGAGGGCCGGTTAGGTACGAGCAGTACTTC.